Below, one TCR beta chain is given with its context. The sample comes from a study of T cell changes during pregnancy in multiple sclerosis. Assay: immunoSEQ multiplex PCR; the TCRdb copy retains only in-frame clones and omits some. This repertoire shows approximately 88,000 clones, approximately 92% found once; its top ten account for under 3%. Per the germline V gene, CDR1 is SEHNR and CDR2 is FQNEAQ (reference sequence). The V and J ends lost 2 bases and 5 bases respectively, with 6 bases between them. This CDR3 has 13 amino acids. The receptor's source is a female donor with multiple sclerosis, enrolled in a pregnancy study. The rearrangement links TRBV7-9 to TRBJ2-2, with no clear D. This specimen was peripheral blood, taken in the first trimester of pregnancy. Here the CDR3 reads CASSLLFTGELFF. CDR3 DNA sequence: TGTGCCAGCAGCTTACTTTTTACCGGGGAGCTGTTTTTT.